These 9 T cell receptor beta chains were sequenced from one sample in a study of Tregs in tolerant kidney transplant recipients (dated by TCRdb to between 2019 and 2020). Libraries were built with the immunoSEQ multiplex PCR assay. This is the immuneACCESS table as TCRdb keeps it, with only in-frame sequences that have V and J called. A part of the clones is gone; compared with another copy, unresolved V genes explain less than half, and the rest is unexplained. For this sample the table gives approximately 19,000 clones, of which about three fifths were detected only once. 3% to 3.5% of the sample is held by the ten biggest clonotypes. What these receptors recognize is not known. The material sequenced was Tregs from blood cultured with allogeneic cells. All receptors come from a human donor in good health.

This clone came up a few times. The chain uses TRBV5-4 and TRBJ2-5, with a weak D call TRBD2 (5 bases). CDR1 is SGHNT and CDR2 is YYREEE in the germline V gene (reference sequence). The CDR3 totals 15 residues. The V end lost 4 bases, the J end lost 4 bases, and 17 bases lay between the germline ends. The CDR3 DNA sequence: TGTGCCAGCAGCCGGGCGGGCCCGAGAGGAGAGACCCAGTACTTC. Protein sequence: CASSRAGPRGETQYF.

This rearrangement joins TRBV11-1 to TRBJ2-1; D might be TRBD1 (5 bases). Trimming removed 5 bases from V and 6 bases from J, with 14 bases in between. This CDR3 region has 14 residues. In germline, CDR1 is SGHAT, CDR2 FQDESV (reference sequence). CDR3 in DNA: TGTGCCAGCAGCCTGGGGCTATGGGGCAATGAGCAGTTCTTC. Translated, it gives CASSLGLWGNEQFF.

The gene calls are TRBV19 and TRBJ1-5, with TRBD1 matching over 8 bases. V lost 6 bases and J lost 2; bases outside the gene matches: 15. Germline V gene data show CDR1 as LNHDA and CDR2 as SQIVND (reference sequence). The CDR3 contains 18 residues. CDR3 nucleotide sequence: TGTGCCAGTAGACACCTTCCTGGACAGGGAGGTGGCAATCAGCCCCAGCATTTT. Protein sequence: CASRHLPGQGGGNQPQHF.

The CDR3 region is CASSLFRTDTQYF. The DNA for the CDR3 is TGTGCCAGCAGCTTATTTAGAACAGATACGCAGTATTTT. V and J are TRBV7-8 and TRBJ2-3; D is uncertain. CDR3 length: 13 amino acids. Germline assignment: CDR1 SGHVS and CDR2 FQNEAQ. Trimming left V 2 bases short and J 3 bases short, with 6 bases between.

The chain carries TRBV5-1 and TRBJ2-3, with TRBD1 matching 7 bases. V lost 1 base, J lost 7 bases, and 3 bases stayed unmatched. The CDR3 spans 13 residues. Germline assignment: CDR1 SGHRS and CDR2 YFSETQ. The CDR3 sequence is CASSLTGANTQYF. The CDR3 coding sequence is TGCGCCAGCAGCTTGACAGGGGCGAATACGCAGTATTTT.

The chain links TRBV5-1 to TRBJ2-3; either TRBD1 or TRBD2 may fit D (5 bases each). Trimming left V 4 bases short and J 4 bases short, with 16 bases between. From germline, CDR1 is SGHRS and CDR2 YFSETQ. The CDR3 loop spans 15 amino acids. CDR3 amino acids: CASSLNPGSPDTQYF. CDR3 DNA: TGCGCCAGCAGCCTTAATCCAGGGAGCCCAGATACGCAGTATTTT.

V gene TRBV19 combines with J gene TRBJ2-7; TRBD2 matches 15 bases. This CDR3 region has 16 residues. With V trimmed by 5 bases and J by 4 bases, 6 bases remained unmatched. CDR1 and CDR2 (germline): LNHDA, SQIVND (reference sequence). The CDR3 region is CASSRTGTSGRYEQYF. CDR3 coding DNA: TGTGCCAGTAGTCGAACCGGGACTAGCGGGAGGTACGAGCAGTACTTC. Supplemented by reference TRBV19 and TRBJ2-7, the full variable domain reads DGGITQSPKYLFRKEGQNVTLSCEQNLNHDAMYWYRQDPGQGLRLIYYSQIVNDFQKGDIAEGYSVSREKKESFPLTVTSAQKNPTAFYLCASSRTGTSGRYEQYFGPGTRLTVT.

This chain uses TRBV5-6 with TRBJ2-7; 8 nucleotides line up with TRBD1. The CDR3 is made up of 16 amino acids. CDR1 SGHDT and CDR2 YYEEEE come from the germline V gene. V lost 5 bases and J lost 2; bases outside the gene matches: 12. In nucleotides, the CDR3 is TGTGCCAGCAGTTTGACAGGGGCCCTTCCAGCCTACGAGCAGTACTTC. The encoded protein is CASSLTGALPAYEQYF.

The CDR3 spells CASSSVGQPYEQYF. In DNA, the CDR3 is TGCGCCAGCAGCTCCGTGGGACAGCCCTACGAGCAGTACTTC. The chain couples TRBV5-1 to TRBJ2-7; 7 bases are shared with TRBD1. The CDR3 totals 14 residues. V lost 3 bases to trimming and J lost 2 bases; unmatched junction nucleotides: 5. Germline V gene sequence: CDR1 SGHRS, CDR2 YFSETQ.